This TCR beta chain was captured by sequencing in a study of cytomegalovirus exposure and HLA in healthy donors. Comments on this clone: Antigen: not known. This sample includes further DNA sequences coding for the same CDR3.

Study findings and constraints: TCR beta sequences reportedly predicted most subjects' HLA-A and HLA-B alleles accurately. Later analysis demonstrated an association between a missense DCLRE1C variant and TCR beta V- and J-gene trimming.

CDR1 SGHTS and CDR2 YDEGEE come from the germline V gene. This CDR3 has 14 amino acids. The V segment lost 0 bases and the J segment 5 bases; nucleotides outside the gene matches: 4. The PCR used 60 Vbeta and 13 Jbeta primers. Authors' data handling: Roughly 9.9 million shared chains were among the about 80 million unique TCR beta chains that a later analysis counted. Libraries were prepared by immunoSEQ multiplex PCR; TCRdb keeps only in-frame clonotypes and omits some of them. The V and J calls and clone size come from that table; D and trimming were worked out from the DNA. The data contain more than 50,000 clones, around 86% of them singletons.

The sequence was collected from a female donor in good health and CMV-seronegative. The sample was PBMCs. The chain is built from TRBV5-8 and TRBJ2-5; 7 bases map to TRBD2. The CDR3 is CASSLGLAQETQYF. The CDR3 DNA reads TGTGCCAGCAGCTTGGGACTAGCACAGGAGACCCAGTACTTC.